This paragraph covers one T cell receptor beta chain sequence. The data derive from a study of blood T cell repertoires in COVID-19. Sequenced by immunoSEQ multiplex PCR; TCRdb stores in-frame clones only, minus some. The sample records 260,000 or so clones, roughly 85% being singletons. V gave up 6 bases and J gave up 2 bases; unmatched junction bases: 13. Per germline, CDR1 SGHAT and CDR2 FQNNGV. This CDR3 spans 17 amino acids. The chain is built from TRBV11-2 and TRBJ2-3; 8 nucleotides align to TRBD1. The sample comprised PBMCs or T cells enriched from blood (not recorded which). The TCR comes from a woman aged 50 to 65 who had recovered from COVID-19. CDR3 sequence reads: CASRQGANRRYTDTQYF. In nucleotides, the CDR3 is TGTGCCAGCAGGCAGGGGGCTAATCGCAGATACACAGATACGCAGTATTTT.